These T cell receptor beta chains were read from a single sample in a study of blood T cell repertoires in COVID-19. Sequencing was performed with immunoSEQ multiplex PCR; in TCRdb, only in-frame clones are kept and a portion is missing. The top ten clones hold about 9% of a sample with almost 50,000 clones, 68% of them seen once. Sample: peripheral blood. The receptor source for this set is a woman aged 65 to 85 with acute or convalescent COVID-19. Each CDR3 is given with its conserved first and last residue. Clone size, where shown, is once, few, many, or a class for clones that have expanded.

CDR3 protein	V gene	J gene	clone size
CASSLGGTKLDYGYTF	TRBV5-4	TRBJ1-2	few
CATSRDPQDRQYF	TRBV15	TRBJ2-7	-
CASSQGGWAFETQYF	TRBV5-5	TRBJ2-5	-
CASSYSTLAGAYEQYF	TRBV6-2/TRBV6-3	TRBJ2-7	-
CSVGTHPGDNEQFF	TRBV29-1	TRBJ2-1	-
CASTQTGANTEAFF	TRBV19	TRBJ1-1	-
CASSMPGMETQYF	TRBV19	TRBJ2-5	-
CASSVTGQGYGNQPQHF	TRBV19	TRBJ1-5	-
CASSQGQYSTDTQYF	TRBV4-2	TRBJ2-3	-
CASSLLQTGELFF	TRBV12-3/TRBV12-4	TRBJ2-2	-
CASSVRRTGPPGELFF	TRBV19	TRBJ2-2	-
CASSSYRVQGDEQFF	TRBV7-8	TRBJ2-1	-
CASSLEGTGDQPQHF	TRBV7-2	TRBJ1-5	-
CASSEAGLVTNEQFF	TRBV2	TRBJ2-1	-
CASSETRQREAFF	TRBV2	TRBJ1-1	-
CASSYGEWGTQYF	TRBV27	TRBJ2-5	-
CASSLAFEQFF	TRBV11-2	TRBJ2-1	-
CASSEEGLALFYEQYF	TRBV2	TRBJ2-7	-
CASSLAGGYSYGYTF	TRBV7-2	TRBJ1-2	-
CASSLELTNEQFF	TRBV5-5	TRBJ2-1	-
CASSQVSSVLAADTQYF	TRBV3-1/TRBV3-2	TRBJ2-3	few
CASSRDRVLGYTF	TRBV28	TRBJ1-2	-
CASSFGHTNYGYTF	TRBV7-8	TRBJ1-2	-
CASSLRPGGSGNEQFF	TRBV28	TRBJ2-1	-
CASSQSPLGLGTEAFF	TRBV3-1/TRBV3-2	TRBJ1-1	-
CASKRVDRDYGYTF	TRBV2	TRBJ1-2	-
CASSSDRAGNTGELFF	TRBV11-2	TRBJ2-2	medium-sized
CASSDGTGFQETQYF	TRBV2	TRBJ2-5	-
CASIAGWQETQYF	TRBV28	TRBJ2-5	-
CASSPGGTFYEQYF	TRBV5-6	TRBJ2-7	-
CASSRLAGDSYNEQFF	TRBV7-6	TRBJ2-1	-
CASSSGSGSNEQFF	TRBV7-3	TRBJ2-1	-
CASSLGPGGEKLFF	TRBV3-1/TRBV3-2	TRBJ1-4	-
CASKVTGGKTEAFF	TRBV3-1/TRBV3-2	TRBJ1-1	-
CAWSGAGEVMEGYTF	TRBV30	TRBJ1-2	-
CASSQDGTANQPQHF	TRBV4-1	TRBJ1-5	-
CASSLRGEQYF	TRBV5-4	TRBJ2-7	-
CSVEGGGGNEQYF	TRBV29-1	TRBJ2-7	-
CSVEDLAGGGNEQFF	TRBV29-1	TRBJ2-1	many
CASSPTIAGGYTGELFF	TRBV9	TRBJ2-2	-
CASKGLAGDVGEQFF	TRBV7-9	TRBJ2-1	-
CASSIDSVGTYEQYF	TRBV19	TRBJ2-7	-
CSVAPGTGGYGYTF	TRBV29-1	TRBJ1-2	-
CASSIDHTSGGYYNEQFF	TRBV19	TRBJ2-1	-
CASSPNRGGENIQYF	TRBV18	TRBJ2-4	-
CASSESRGLVREKLFF	TRBV6-1	TRBJ1-4	-